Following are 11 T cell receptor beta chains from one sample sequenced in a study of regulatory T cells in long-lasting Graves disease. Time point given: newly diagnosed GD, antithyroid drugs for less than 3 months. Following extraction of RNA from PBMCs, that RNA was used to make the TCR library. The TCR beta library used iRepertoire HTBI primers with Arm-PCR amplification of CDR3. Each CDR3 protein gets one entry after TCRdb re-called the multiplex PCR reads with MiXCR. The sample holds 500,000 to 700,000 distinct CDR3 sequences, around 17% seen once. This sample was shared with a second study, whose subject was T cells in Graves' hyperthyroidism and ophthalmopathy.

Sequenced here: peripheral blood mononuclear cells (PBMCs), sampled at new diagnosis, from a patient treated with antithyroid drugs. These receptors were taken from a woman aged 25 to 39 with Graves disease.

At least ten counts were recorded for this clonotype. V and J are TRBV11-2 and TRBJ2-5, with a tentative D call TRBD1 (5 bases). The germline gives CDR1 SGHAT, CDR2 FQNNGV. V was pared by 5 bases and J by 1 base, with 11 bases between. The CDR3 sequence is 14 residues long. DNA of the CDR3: TGTGCCAGCAGCATAAGACAGTTCCAAGAGACCCAGTACTTC. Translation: CASSIRQFQETQYF.

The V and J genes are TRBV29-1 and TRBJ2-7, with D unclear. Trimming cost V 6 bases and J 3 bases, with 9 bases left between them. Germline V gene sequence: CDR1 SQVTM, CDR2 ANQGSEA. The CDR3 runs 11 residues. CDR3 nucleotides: TGCAGCGTCTCGACCGACTACGAGCAGTACTTC. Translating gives CSVSTDYEQYF.

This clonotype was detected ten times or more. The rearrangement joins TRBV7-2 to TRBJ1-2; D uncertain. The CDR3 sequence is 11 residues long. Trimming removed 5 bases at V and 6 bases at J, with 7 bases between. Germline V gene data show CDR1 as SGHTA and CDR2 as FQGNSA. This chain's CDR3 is CASSRLDGYTF. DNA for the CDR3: TGTGCCAGCAGCCGACTAGATGGCTACACCTTC.

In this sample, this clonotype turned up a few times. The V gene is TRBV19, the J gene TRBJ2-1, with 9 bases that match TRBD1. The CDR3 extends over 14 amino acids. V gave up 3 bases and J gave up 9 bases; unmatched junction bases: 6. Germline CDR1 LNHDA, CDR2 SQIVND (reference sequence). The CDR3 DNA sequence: TGTGCCAGTAGTATCGGGACAGGGCCTGGTGAGCAGTTCTTC. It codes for CASSIGTGPGEQFF.

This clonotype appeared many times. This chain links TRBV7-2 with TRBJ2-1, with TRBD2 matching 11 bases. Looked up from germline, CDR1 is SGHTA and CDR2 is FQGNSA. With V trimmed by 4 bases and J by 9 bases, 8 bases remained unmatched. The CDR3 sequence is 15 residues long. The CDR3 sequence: CASSSGLAGGLEQFF. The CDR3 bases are TGTGCCAGCAGCTCCGGGCTAGCGGGAGGTCTTGAGCAGTTCTTC.

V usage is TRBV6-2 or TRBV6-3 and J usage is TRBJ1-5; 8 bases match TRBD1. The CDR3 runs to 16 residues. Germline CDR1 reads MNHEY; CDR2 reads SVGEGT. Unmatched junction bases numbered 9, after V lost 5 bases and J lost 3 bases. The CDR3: CASSHYTGGNNQPQHF. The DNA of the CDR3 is TGTGCCAGCAGTCATTACACAGGGGGGAACAATCAGCCCCAGCATTTT.

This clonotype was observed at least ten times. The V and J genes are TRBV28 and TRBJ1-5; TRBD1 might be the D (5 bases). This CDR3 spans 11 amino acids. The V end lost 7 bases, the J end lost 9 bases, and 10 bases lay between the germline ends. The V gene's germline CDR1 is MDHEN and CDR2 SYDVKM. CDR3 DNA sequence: TGTGCCAGCATAGGGGAAGGGCCCCAGCATTTT. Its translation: CASIGEGPQHF.

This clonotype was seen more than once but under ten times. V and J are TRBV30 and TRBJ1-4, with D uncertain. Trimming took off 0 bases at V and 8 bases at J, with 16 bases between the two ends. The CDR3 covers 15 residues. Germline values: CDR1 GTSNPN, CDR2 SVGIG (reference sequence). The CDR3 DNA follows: TGTGCCTGGAGTGTAGTGCGGACTTGGGAGGAAAAACTGTTTTTT. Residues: CAWSVVRTWEEKLFF.

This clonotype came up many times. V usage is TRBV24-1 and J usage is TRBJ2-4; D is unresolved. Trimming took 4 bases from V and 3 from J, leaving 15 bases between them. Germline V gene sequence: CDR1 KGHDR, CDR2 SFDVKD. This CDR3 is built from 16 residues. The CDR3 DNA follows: TGTGCCACCAGTGAAGGCCACCTTAAAATCAAAAACATTCAGTACTTC. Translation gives CATSEGHLKIKNIQYF.

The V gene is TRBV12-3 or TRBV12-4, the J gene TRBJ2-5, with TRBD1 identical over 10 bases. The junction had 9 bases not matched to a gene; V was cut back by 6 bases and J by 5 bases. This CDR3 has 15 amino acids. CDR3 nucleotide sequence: TGTGCCAGCAGCAAACAGGGACAGGGGAGGGAGACCCAGTACTTC. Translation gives CASSKQGQGRETQYF.

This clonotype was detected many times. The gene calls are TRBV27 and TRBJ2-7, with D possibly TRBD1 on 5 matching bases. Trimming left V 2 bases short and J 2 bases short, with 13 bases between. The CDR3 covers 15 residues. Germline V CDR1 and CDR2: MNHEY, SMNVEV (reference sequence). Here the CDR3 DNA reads TGTGCCAGCAGTTTAAGAGAAGGGGATCCCTACGAGCAGTACTTC. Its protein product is CASSLREGDPYEQYF.